These T cell receptor beta chains were read from a single sample in a study of beta chain features in type 1 diabetes. Only in-frame clones appear in the TCRdb table, and some are missing; sequencing was by immunoSEQ multiplex PCR. The sample holds hundreds of thousands of clones, 13% seen once. Material for sequencing was naive CD4+ T cells from blood. The receptor source for this set is a man between 18 and 35 years old with type 1 diabetes. CDR3s include the opening cysteine and the closing phenylalanine or tryptophan. Fields, in order: D gene, V gene, J gene, clone size, CDR3 protein, CDR3 DNA. D genes are given only for firm matches. Expanded clones get a size class; other rows say once, few or many, or leave the size out.

D gene: .
V gene: TRBV6-5
J gene: TRBJ1-3
clone size: few
CDR3 protein: CASSYSGDSGNTIYF
CDR3 DNA: TGTGCCAGCAGTTACTCCGGGGACTCTGGAAACACCATATATTTT

D gene: TRBD2
V gene: TRBV6-5
J gene: TRBJ2-1
clone size: few
CDR3 protein: CASSYSILAGAAEQFF
CDR3 DNA: TGTGCCAGCAGTTACTCGATACTAGCGGGGGCGGCCGAGCAGTTCTTC

D gene: .
V gene: TRBV7-8
J gene: TRBJ2-1
clone size: .
CDR3 protein: CASSSPGVQFF
CDR3 DNA: TGTGCCAGCAGCTCTCCAGGGGTACAGTTCTTC

D gene: .
V gene: TRBV7-8
J gene: TRBJ2-2
clone size: few
CDR3 protein: CASSSTRRFDNTGELFF
CDR3 DNA: TGTGCCAGCAGCTCTACCCGGAGATTCGATAACACCGGGGAGCTGTTTTTT

D gene: .
V gene: TRBV5-6
J gene: TRBJ1-2
clone size: .
CDR3 protein: CASSLADGGYTF
CDR3 DNA: TGTGCCAGCAGCTTGGCGGATGGCGGCTACACCTTC

D gene: .
V gene: TRBV7-2
J gene: TRBJ1-2
clone size: few
CDR3 protein: CASSLGTANYGYTF
CDR3 DNA: TGTGCCAGCAGCTTAGGGACAGCTAACTATGGCTACACCTTC

D gene: .
V gene: TRBV4-2
J gene: TRBJ2-7
clone size: .
CDR3 protein: CASSQEEARLSGRYEQYF
CDR3 DNA: TGTGCCAGCAGCCAAGAGGAGGCCCGACTAAGCGGACGCTACGAGCAGTACTTC

D gene: .
V gene: TRBV10-3
J gene: TRBJ2-3
clone size: .
CDR3 protein: CAISERQHSTDTQYF
CDR3 DNA: TGTGCCATCAGTGAGCGACAGCATAGCACAGATACGCAGTATTTT

D gene: .
V gene: TRBV5-6
J gene: TRBJ2-1
clone size: few
CDR3 protein: CASSGQSYNEQFF
CDR3 DNA: TGTGCCAGCAGCGGACAGAGTTACAATGAGCAGTTCTTC

D gene: .
V gene: TRBV27
J gene: TRBJ2-4
clone size: .
CDR3 protein: CASSLSGGSGAVQYF
CDR3 DNA: TGTGCCAGCAGTTTATCGGGAGGCTCCGGGGCCGTTCAGTACTTC

D gene: .
V gene: TRBV7-2
J gene: TRBJ2-5
clone size: few
CDR3 protein: CASSLAVGETQYF
CDR3 DNA: TGTGCCAGCAGCTTAGCGGTAGGAGAGACCCAGTACTTC

D gene: .
V gene: TRBV19
J gene: TRBJ2-3
clone size: .
CDR3 protein: CASKEPSATDTQYF
CDR3 DNA: TGTGCCAGTAAAGAGCCCTCTGCCACAGATACGCAGTATTTT

D gene: .
V gene: TRBV25-1
J gene: TRBJ2-5
clone size: few
CDR3 protein: CASSGGTETQYF
CDR3 DNA: TGTGCCAGCAGTGGAGGGACAGAGACCCAGTACTTC

D gene: .
V gene: TRBV6-5
J gene: TRBJ1-2
clone size: once
CDR3 protein: CASSYGAVYTF
CDR3 DNA: TGTGCCAGCAGTTACGGTGCGGTCTACACCTTC

D gene: .
V gene: TRBV7-9
J gene: TRBJ2-3
clone size: .
CDR3 protein: CASSLARGSTDTQYF
CDR3 DNA: TGTGCCAGCAGCTTAGCCCGGGGTAGCACAGATACGCAGTATTTT

D gene: .
V gene: TRBV30
J gene: TRBJ1-1
clone size: .
CDR3 protein: CAWTPWSNTEAFF
CDR3 DNA: TGTGCCTGGACCCCTTGGTCGAACACTGAAGCTTTCTTT

D gene: .
V gene: TRBV4-1
J gene: TRBJ1-5
clone size: .
CDR3 protein: CASSLEGGFQPQHF
CDR3 DNA: TGCGCCAGCAGCTTAGAGGGGGGCTTTCAGCCCCAGCATTTT

D gene: TRBD1
V gene: TRBV29-1
J gene: TRBJ2-7
clone size: few
CDR3 protein: CSVETGAGEQYF
CDR3 DNA: TGCAGCGTTGAGACAGGGGCGGGGGAGCAGTACTTC

D gene: TRBD1
V gene: TRBV29-1
J gene: TRBJ1-2
clone size: few
CDR3 protein: CSVEDGQGHGYTF
CDR3 DNA: TGCAGCGTTGAAGACGGACAGGGGCATGGCTACACCTTC

D gene: .
V gene: TRBV4-1
J gene: TRBJ1-1
clone size: .
CDR3 protein: CASSQYRTVGVPAFF
CDR3 DNA: TGCGCCAGCAGCCAATACAGGACTGTGGGTGTGCCGGCTTTCTTT

D gene: .
V gene: TRBV6-5
J gene: TRBJ1-1
clone size: .
CDR3 protein: CASSRLGFTEAFF
CDR3 DNA: TGTGCCAGCAGCCGACTAGGGTTCACTGAAGCTTTCTTT

D gene: .
V gene: TRBV7-9
J gene: TRBJ1-1
clone size: few
CDR3 protein: CASSSSLGSGSNTEAFF
CDR3 DNA: TGTGCCAGCAGCTCCTCCCTAGGGTCAGGCTCGAACACTGAAGCTTTCTTT

D gene: TRBD2
V gene: TRBV25-1
J gene: TRBJ2-5
clone size: .
CDR3 protein: CASSEGGGGAFPETQYF
CDR3 DNA: TGTGCCAGCAGTGAAGGGGGCGGGGGGGCCTTCCCCGAGACCCAGTACTTC

D gene: .
V gene: TRBV7-6
J gene: TRBJ2-1
clone size: few
CDR3 protein: CASSLGENEQFF
CDR3 DNA: TGTGCCAGCAGCTTAGGGGAGAATGAGCAGTTCTTC

D gene: .
V gene: TRBV7-2
J gene: TRBJ2-2
clone size: .
CDR3 protein: CASTRGSGETGELFF
CDR3 DNA: TGTGCCAGCACTCGGGGTAGCGGAGAAACCGGGGAGCTGTTTTTT